These 21 T cell receptor beta chains came from one sample sequenced in a study of T cell repertoires in cytomegalovirus infection. TCRdb independently ran MiXCR on the reads; one entry per CDR3 protein. The repertoire includes around 250,000 distinct CDR3 sequences, more than 15% of them detected once, and around half sits in the top ten. Sequenced material: CD8+ T cells from PBMCs. These receptors were collected from a human donor in good health (CMV status not recorded). Some clones in this sample may be carry-over from other donors' samples.

Only a few counts were recorded for this clonotype. The CDR3 DNA reads TGTGCCAGCAGTGACGAGGGAGGGGAAACTTTCTTT. This sequence encodes CASSDEGGETFF. This sequence joins TRBV6-4 and TRBJ1-1; D perhaps matches TRBD1 (5 bases). The germline V gene encodes CDR1 MRHNA and CDR2 SNTAGT. The CDR3 has 12 amino acids. V shed 2 bases and J shed 12 bases, with 13 bases lying between them.

This clonotype was seen a handful of times. This sequence joins TRBV6-1 and TRBJ2-5; TRBD1 aligns across 7 bases. Germline V lookup: CDR1 MNHNS, CDR2 SASEGT. The CDR3 covers 16 residues. The trim removed 5 bases at V and 2 bases at J, leaving 11 bases unmatched. CDR3: CASSRQGWGLQETQYF. The CDR3 DNA follows: TGTGCCAGCAGTCGACAGGGATGGGGTCTTCAAGAGACCCAGTACTTC.

The gene calls are TRBV27 and TRBJ2-7; D not certain. V lost 8 bases and J lost 2, with 16 bases in between. Per germline, CDR1 MNHEY and CDR2 SMNVEV (reference sequence). The CDR3 totals 14 residues. Here the CDR3 reads CASGRHLRTYEQYF. DNA for the CDR3: TGTGCCAGCGGTAGACACCTGCGCACCTACGAGCAGTACTTC.

J is TRBJ1-3 and V is TRBV20-1; no clear D gene. This CDR3 spans 14 amino acids. V dropped 3 bases and J dropped 3 bases, with 12 bases sitting between them. CDR1 and CDR2 from the germline V gene are DFQATT and SNEGSKA (reference sequence). This CDR3 is CSARGGDYGNTIYF. The CDR3 nucleotides read TGCAGTGCTAGGGGTGGGGATTATGGAAACACCATATATTTT.

The table lists this clonotype with a few counts. The genes are TRBV4-1 and TRBJ1-5; possible D gene TRBD1, 6 bases. This CDR3 contains 13 residues. Germline CDR1 MGHRA, CDR2 YSYEKL. Trimming removed 4 bases at V and 4 bases at J, with 8 bases between. In DNA form, the CDR3 reads TGCGCCAGCAGCCGGACAGCTAATCAGCCCCAGCATTTT. Encoded protein: CASSRTANQPQHF.

This clonotype has a count of ten or more. This rearrangement joins TRBV6-2 or TRBV6-3 to TRBJ1-1; D is uncertain. V was cut by 1 base and J by 1 base, with 10 bases left in between. In germline, CDR1 is MNHEY, CDR2 SVGEGT. The CDR3 runs to 15 residues. CDR3: CASSYFGRTNTEAFF. The CDR3 bases are TGTGCCAGCAGTTACTTCGGCAGAACGAACACTGAAGCTTTCTTT.

The chain links TRBV20-1 to TRBJ1-2, with no clear D. CDR1 is DFQATT and CDR2 is SNEGSKA in the germline V gene (reference sequence). This CDR3 is 13 amino acids long. The V and J ends lost 0 bases and 3 bases respectively, with 8 bases between them. CDR3 residues: CSAREGGDYGYTF. The DNA for the CDR3 is TGCAGTGCTAGAGAAGGCGGAGACTATGGCTACACCTTC.

Only a few counts were recorded for this clonotype. V and J are TRBV11-2 and TRBJ2-7; the D gene is possibly TRBD2 (6 bases). This CDR3 region has 13 residues. Trimming shortened V by 1 base and J by 6 bases, and 10 bases separated the two germline ends. Germline V gives CDR1 SGHAT, CDR2 FQNNGV. CDR3 in amino acids: CASSLGGVGEQYF. The CDR3 DNA reads as TGTGCCAGCAGCTTAGGGGGGGTTGGCGAGCAGTACTTC.

This clonotype was found many times. The rearrangement links TRBV14 to TRBJ2-7; D not resolved. The CDR3 has 14 residues. V lost 3 bases and J lost 3, with 12 bases in between. From germline, CDR1 is SGHDN and CDR2 FVKESK. The CDR3 sequence is CASSQENMIYEQYF. The CDR3 nucleotides read TGTGCCAGCAGCCAGGAAAACATGATCTACGAGCAGTACTTC.

This clonotype was recorded at least ten times. The chain joins TRBV7-9 to TRBJ2-5; D is ambiguous. The CDR3 is 13 amino acids. Between the trimmed V and J ends, which lost 1 base and 5 bases, there was a span of 8 bases. The germline CDR1 and CDR2 sequences are SEHNR and FQNEAQ (reference sequence). CDR3 nucleotide sequence: TGTGCCAGCAGCTTAGAGGGTTCGGAGACCCAGTACTTC. Its translation: CASSLEGSETQYF.

There are many counts of this clonotype. The genes are TRBV6-5 and TRBJ1-1; D is perhaps TRBD1 (5 bases). V was trimmed by 4 bases and J by 5 bases, leaving 14 bases between them. Germline-derived CDR1 and CDR2 are MNHEY and SVGAGI. CDR3 length: 14 amino acids. CDR3 DNA sequence: TGTGCCAGCAGTTTGGGATTAGGGGAAACTGAAGCTTTCTTT. This gives the protein CASSLGLGETEAFF.

This chain joins TRBV29-1 and TRBJ1-1; D is unresolved. The germline gives CDR1 SQVTM, CDR2 ANQGSEA. The V and J ends lost 2 bases and 6 bases respectively, with 13 bases between them. The CDR3 runs 13 residues. DNA for the CDR3: TGCAGCGTTGAACCCTCGGACGAATCTGAAGCTTTCTTT. Translated: CSVEPSDESEAFF.

This clonotype was picked up a small number of times. The V call is TRBV29-1, the J call TRBJ2-1; 7 nucleotides line up with TRBD2. The germline V gene encodes CDR1 SQVTM and CDR2 ANQGSEA. The CDR3 consists of 14 residues. V gave up 7 bases and J gave up 7 bases; unmatched junction bases: 13. This chain's CDR3 is CSAVGLAVGNEQFF. In DNA, the CDR3 is TGCAGCGCAGTTGGGCTAGCGGTTGGGAATGAGCAGTTCTTC.

This clonotype was detected a few times. The chain recombines TRBV19 with TRBJ1-1, with D tentatively TRBD1 (5 bases). CDR1 and CDR2 (germline): LNHDA, SQIVND (reference sequence). Trimming removed 5 bases from V and 0 bases from J, with 10 bases in between. The CDR3 has 14 residues. This CDR3 is CASSVGRMNTEAFF. The CDR3 DNA sequence: TGTGCCAGTAGTGTGGGACGGATGAACACTGAAGCTTTCTTT.

V usage is TRBV14 and J usage is TRBJ1-1; unclear D gene. This CDR3 is built from 13 residues. Germline assignment: CDR1 SGHDN and CDR2 FVKESK. V shed 5 bases and J shed 4 bases, with 11 bases lying between them. This CDR3 is CASSYGMATEAFF. DNA for the CDR3: TGTGCCAGCAGCTATGGGATGGCCACTGAAGCTTTCTTT.

This clonotype was recorded many times. The chain combines TRBV12-3 or TRBV12-4 with TRBJ2-7, with no clear D. CDR3 length: 14 amino acids. V shed 5 bases and J shed 3 bases, with 14 bases lying between them. CDR3 coding DNA: TGTGCCAGCAGTCCCGCGCGGCCATTCTACGAGCAGTACTTC. Translated: CASSPARPFYEQYF.

This clonotype was recorded many times. V usage is TRBV5-6 and J usage is TRBJ2-7; perhaps D is TRBD1 or TRBD2 (5 bases each). This CDR3 has 15 amino acids. Germline V gene sequence: CDR1 SGHDT, CDR2 YYEEEE. V shed 3 bases and J shed 2 bases, with 15 bases lying between them. This CDR3 is CASSSYRDGPYEQYF. CDR3 coding DNA: TGTGCCAGCAGCTCTTACCGGGACGGTCCCTACGAGCAGTACTTC.

The chain uses TRBV6-5 and TRBJ2-2; D might be TRBD1 (5 bases). CDR1 MNHEY and CDR2 SVGAGI come from the germline V gene. The CDR3 has 14 residues. Trimming took 2 bases from V and 3 from J, leaving 7 bases between them. CDR3 in amino acids: CASSYTGDTGELFF. The CDR3, as DNA: TGTGCCAGCAGTTACACAGGAGACACCGGGGAGCTGTTTTTT.

This rearrangement joins TRBV6-5 to TRBJ2-1; TRBD2 is a possible D gene (5 bases). This CDR3 is built from 15 residues. Looked up from germline, CDR1 is MNHEY and CDR2 is SVGAGI. V lost 6 bases to trimming and J lost 0 bases, with 12 bases between them. CDR3 coding DNA: TGTGCCAGCAGCCCCGGGGATAGCTCCTACAATGAGCAGTTCTTC. Residues: CASSPGDSSYNEQFF.

The chain carries TRBV12-3 or TRBV12-4 and TRBJ2-1, with D possibly TRBD2 on 5 matching bases. Trimming removed 3 bases at V and 8 bases at J, with 11 bases between. This CDR3 has 13 amino acids. The DNA for the CDR3 is TGTGCCAGCAGTTTGTTAGCCGGGGATGAGCAGTTCTTC. It translates to CASSLLAGDEQFF.

The CDR3: CSVRDGGGGGYTF. The CDR3, as DNA: TGCAGCGTGAGGGACGGCGGAGGGGGTGGCTACACCTTC. This chain joins TRBV29-1 and TRBJ1-2; D is perhaps TRBD1 (6 bases). Trimming took off 6 bases at V and 7 bases at J, with 18 bases between the two ends. Germline V gene sequence: CDR1 SQVTM, CDR2 ANQGSEA. CDR3 length equals 13 residues.